This T cell receptor (beta chain) is drawn from a study of spatial heterogeneity in lung cancer. General study results and limits: Tracking of tumor mutation counts was seen in expanded intratumoral alpha and beta TCR counts.

This clonotype was picked up many times. Antigen unknown. Regarding time point: sample taken at primary tumor resection. Germline-derived CDR1 and CDR2 are MNHNY and SVGAGI (reference sequence). Trimming pared 2 bases from V and 0 bases from J, leaving 11 bases between. This CDR3 has 16 residues. TCRdb used MiXCR to reprocess the 5' RACE reads, holding one entry per CDR3 protein. This table has about 20,000 distinct CDR3 sequences, 4.5% to 7% appearing once. The receptor comes from a female donor with early-stage non-small cell lung cancer. The specimen comprised lung tumor tissue, sampled at surgery. The V and J genes are TRBV6-6 and TRBJ1-3, with TRBD1 as a possible D gene (5 bases). CDR3 coding DNA: TGTGCCAGCAGTTACGCTTTCGGGGCCTCTGGAAACACCATATATTTT. Translated: CASSYAFGASGNTIYF.